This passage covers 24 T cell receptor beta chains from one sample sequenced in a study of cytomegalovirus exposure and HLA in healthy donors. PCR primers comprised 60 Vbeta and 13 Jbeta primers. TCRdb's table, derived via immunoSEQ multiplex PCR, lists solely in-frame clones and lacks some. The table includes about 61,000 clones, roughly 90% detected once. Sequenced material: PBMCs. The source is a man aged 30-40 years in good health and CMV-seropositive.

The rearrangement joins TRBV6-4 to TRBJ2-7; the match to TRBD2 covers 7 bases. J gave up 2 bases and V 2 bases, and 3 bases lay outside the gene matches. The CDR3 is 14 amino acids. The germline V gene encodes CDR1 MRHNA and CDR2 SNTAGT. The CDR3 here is CASSDASGPYEQYF. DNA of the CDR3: TGTGCCAGCAGTGACGCTAGCGGTCCCTACGAGCAGTACTTC.

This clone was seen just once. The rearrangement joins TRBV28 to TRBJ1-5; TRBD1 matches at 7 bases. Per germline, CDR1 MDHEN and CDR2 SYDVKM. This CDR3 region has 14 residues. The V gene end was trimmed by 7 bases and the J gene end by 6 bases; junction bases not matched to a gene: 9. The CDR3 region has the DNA TGTGCCAGCAACCTACAGGGGACGGTTCAGCCCCAGCATTTT. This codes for CASNLQGTVQPQHF.

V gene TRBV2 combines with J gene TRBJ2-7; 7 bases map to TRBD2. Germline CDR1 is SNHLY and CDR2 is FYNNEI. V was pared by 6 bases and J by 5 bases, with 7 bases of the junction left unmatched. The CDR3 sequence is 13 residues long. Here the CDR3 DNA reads TGTGCCAGCAGCTGGGTGGCGGGAGACGAGCAGTACTTC. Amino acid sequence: CASSWVAGDEQYF.

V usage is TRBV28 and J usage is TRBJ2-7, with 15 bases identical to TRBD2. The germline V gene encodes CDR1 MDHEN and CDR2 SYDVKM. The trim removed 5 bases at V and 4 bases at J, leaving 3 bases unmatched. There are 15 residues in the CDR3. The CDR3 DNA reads TGTGCCAGCAGTCAAGGACTAGCGGGAGGGTACGAGCAGTACTTC. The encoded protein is CASSQGLAGGYEQYF.

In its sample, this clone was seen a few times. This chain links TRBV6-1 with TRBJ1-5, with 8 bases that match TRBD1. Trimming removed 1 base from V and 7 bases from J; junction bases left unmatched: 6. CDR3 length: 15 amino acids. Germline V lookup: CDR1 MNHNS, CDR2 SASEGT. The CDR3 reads CASSEGTGTLQPQHF. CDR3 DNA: TGTGCCAGCAGTGAAGGGACAGGGACGTTACAGCCCCAGCATTTT.

The CDR3 bases are TGCGCCAGCAGACCGGGACTAGCGGGAGTGGATACGCAGTATTTT. This translates into CASRPGLAGVDTQYF. The genes are TRBV5-1 and TRBJ2-3; 14 bases fit TRBD2. CDR3 length equals 15 residues. The V gene end was trimmed by 5 bases and the J gene end by 6 bases; junction bases not matched to a gene: 5. CDR1 and CDR2 (germline): SGHRS, YFSETQ.

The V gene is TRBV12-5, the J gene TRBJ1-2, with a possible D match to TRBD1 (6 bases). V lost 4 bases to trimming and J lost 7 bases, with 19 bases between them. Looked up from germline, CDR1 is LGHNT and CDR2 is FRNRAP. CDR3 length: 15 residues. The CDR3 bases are TGTGCTAGTGGTTCGGAACCGAGGGGGAGGGCTGGCTACACCTTC. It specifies CASGSEPRGRAGYTF.

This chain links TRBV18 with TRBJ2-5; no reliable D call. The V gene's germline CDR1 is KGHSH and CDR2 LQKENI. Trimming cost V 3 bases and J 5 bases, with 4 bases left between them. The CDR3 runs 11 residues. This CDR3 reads CASSPQETQYF. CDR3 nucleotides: TGTGCCAGCTCACCTCAGGAGACCCAGTACTTC.

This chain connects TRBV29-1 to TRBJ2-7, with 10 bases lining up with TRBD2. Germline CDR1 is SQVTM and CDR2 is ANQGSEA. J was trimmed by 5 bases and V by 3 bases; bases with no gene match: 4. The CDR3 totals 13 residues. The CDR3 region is CSVDPSGSDEQYF. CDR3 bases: TGCAGCGTTGATCCTAGCGGGAGCGACGAGCAGTACTTC.

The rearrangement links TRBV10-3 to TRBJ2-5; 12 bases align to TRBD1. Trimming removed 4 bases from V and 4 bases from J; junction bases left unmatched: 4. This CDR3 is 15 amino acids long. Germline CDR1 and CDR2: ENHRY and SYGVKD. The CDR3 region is CAISVTGQGAETQYF. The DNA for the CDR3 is TGTGCCATCAGTGTGACGGGACAGGGGGCAGAGACCCAGTACTTC.

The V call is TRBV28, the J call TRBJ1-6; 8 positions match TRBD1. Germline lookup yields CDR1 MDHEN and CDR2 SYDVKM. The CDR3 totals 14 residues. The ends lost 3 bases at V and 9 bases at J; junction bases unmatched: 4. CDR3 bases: TGTGCCAGCAGTTTGACAGGGGAGGGTTCACCCCTCCACTTT. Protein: CASSLTGEGSPLHF.

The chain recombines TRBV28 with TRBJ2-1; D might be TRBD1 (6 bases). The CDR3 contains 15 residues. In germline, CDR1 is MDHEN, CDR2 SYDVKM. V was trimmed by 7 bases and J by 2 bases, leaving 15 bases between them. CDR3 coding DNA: TGTGCCAGCACCAGAACAGGGTGGGCCTACAATGAGCAGTTCTTC. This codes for CASTRTGWAYNEQFF.

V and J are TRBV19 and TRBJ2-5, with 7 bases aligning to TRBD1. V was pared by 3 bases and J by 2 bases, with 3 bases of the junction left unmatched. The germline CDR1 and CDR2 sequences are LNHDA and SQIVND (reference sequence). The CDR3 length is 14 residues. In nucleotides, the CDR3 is TGTGCCAGTAGTATGAGGGGGCAGCAAGAGACCCAGTACTTC. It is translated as CASSMRGQQETQYF.

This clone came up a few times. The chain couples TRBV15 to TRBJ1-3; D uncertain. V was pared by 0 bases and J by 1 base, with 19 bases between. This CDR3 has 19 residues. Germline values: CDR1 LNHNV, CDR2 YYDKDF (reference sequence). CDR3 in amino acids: CATSRDDLRTGRSGNTIYF. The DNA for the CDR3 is TGTGCCACCAGCAGAGATGACCTTAGGACGGGAAGATCTGGAAACACCATATATTTT.

The DNA of the CDR3 is TGTGCCAGCGCCCAGACAGTAACTGGGGCCAACGTCCTGACTTTC. Translated: CASAQTVTGANVLTF. The rearrangement joins TRBV19 to TRBJ2-6; D is perhaps TRBD1 (5 bases). Germline V gene data show CDR1 as LNHDA and CDR2 as SQIVND (reference sequence). The CDR3 loop spans 15 amino acids. Trimming removed 9 bases from V and 2 bases from J, with 14 bases in between.

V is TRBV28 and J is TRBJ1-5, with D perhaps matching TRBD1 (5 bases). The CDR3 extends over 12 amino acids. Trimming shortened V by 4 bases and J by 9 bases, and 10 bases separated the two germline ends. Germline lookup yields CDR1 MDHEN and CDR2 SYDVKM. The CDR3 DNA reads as TGTGCCAGCAGTTACCGACAGCGGCCCCAGCATTTT. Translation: CASSYRQRPQHF.

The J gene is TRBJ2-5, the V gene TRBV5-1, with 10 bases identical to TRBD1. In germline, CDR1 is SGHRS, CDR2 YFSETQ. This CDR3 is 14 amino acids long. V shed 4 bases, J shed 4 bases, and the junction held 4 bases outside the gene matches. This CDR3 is CASSRDRGSETQYF. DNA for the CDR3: TGCGCCAGCAGCCGGGACAGGGGTTCAGAGACCCAGTACTTC.

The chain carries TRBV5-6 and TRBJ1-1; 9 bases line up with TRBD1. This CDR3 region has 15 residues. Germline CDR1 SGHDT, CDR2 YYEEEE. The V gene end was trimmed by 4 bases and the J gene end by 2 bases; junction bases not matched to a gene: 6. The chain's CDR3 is CASSPATGGNTEAFF. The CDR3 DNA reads TGTGCCAGCAGCCCCGCGACAGGGGGAAACACTGAAGCTTTCTTT.

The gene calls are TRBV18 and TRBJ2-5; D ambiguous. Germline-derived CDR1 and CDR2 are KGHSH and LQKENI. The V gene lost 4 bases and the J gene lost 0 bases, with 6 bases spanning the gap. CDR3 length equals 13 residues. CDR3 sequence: CASSRANQETQYF. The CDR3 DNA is TGTGCCAGCTCACGAGCGAACCAAGAGACCCAGTACTTC. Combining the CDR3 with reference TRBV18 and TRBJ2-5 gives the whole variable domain NAGVMQNPRHLVRRRGQEARLRCSPMKGHSHVYWYRQLPEEGLKFMVYLQKENIIDESGMPKERFSAEFPKEGPSILRIQQVVRGDSAAYFCASSRANQETQYFGPGTRLLVL.

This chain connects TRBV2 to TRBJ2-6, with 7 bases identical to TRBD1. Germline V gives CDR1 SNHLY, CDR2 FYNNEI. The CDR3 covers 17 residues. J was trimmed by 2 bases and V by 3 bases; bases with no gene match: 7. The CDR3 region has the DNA TGTGCCAGCAGTGACACCGACAGGGTCCCTGGGGCCAACGTCCTGACTTTC. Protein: CASSDTDRVPGANVLTF.

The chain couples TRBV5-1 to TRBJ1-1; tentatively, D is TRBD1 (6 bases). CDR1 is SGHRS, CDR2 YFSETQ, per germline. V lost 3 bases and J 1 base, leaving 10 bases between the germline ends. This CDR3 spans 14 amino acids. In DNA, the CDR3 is TGCGCCAGCAGCTGGGACATGGGGAACACTGAAGCTTTCTTT. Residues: CASSWDMGNTEAFF.

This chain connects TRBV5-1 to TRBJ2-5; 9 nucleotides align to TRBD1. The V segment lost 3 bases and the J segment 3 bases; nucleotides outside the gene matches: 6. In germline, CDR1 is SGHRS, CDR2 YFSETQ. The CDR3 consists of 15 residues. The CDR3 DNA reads TGCGCCAGCAGCTCCTCCTGGACAGGGGAAGAGACCCAGTACTTC. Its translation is CASSSSWTGEETQYF.

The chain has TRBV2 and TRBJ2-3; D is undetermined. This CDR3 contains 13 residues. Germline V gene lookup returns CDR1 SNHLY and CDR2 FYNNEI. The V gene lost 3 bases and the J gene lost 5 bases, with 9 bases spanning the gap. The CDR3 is CASSENSQDTQYF. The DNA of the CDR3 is TGTGCCAGCAGTGAGAACAGCCAAGATACGCAGTATTTT.

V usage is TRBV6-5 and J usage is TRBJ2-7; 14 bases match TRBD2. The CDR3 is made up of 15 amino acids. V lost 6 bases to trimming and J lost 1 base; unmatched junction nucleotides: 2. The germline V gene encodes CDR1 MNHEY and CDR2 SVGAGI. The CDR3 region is CASRRTSGGSYEQYF. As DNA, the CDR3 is TGTGCCAGCAGGCGGACTAGCGGGGGGTCCTACGAGCAGTACTTC.